The 11 T cell receptor beta chains below were found in one sample sequenced in a study of blood T cell repertoires in COVID-19. Sequencing was performed with immunoSEQ multiplex PCR; in TCRdb, only in-frame clones are kept and a portion is missing. The sample yields some 85,000 clones, roughly 80% seen once. The sample consisted of peripheral blood. All receptors derive from a human donor in a cohort sampled during active COVID-19.

This CDR3 reads CASSQDRDIETQYF. The CDR3 region has the DNA TGTGCCAGCAGCCAAGATCGGGACATAGAGACCCAGTACTTC. V gene TRBV14 combines with J gene TRBJ2-5; a weak D match, TRBD1 (6 bases). CDR1 is SGHDN, CDR2 FVKESK, per germline. This CDR3 contains 14 residues. V lost 0 bases, J lost 4 bases, and 9 bases lay in between.

This chain connects TRBV27 to TRBJ2-1; D is undetermined. The V end lost 1 base, the J end lost 4 bases, and 8 bases lay between the germline ends. Per the germline V gene, CDR1 is MNHEY and CDR2 is SMNVEV (reference sequence). The CDR3 consists of 14 residues. The CDR3 loop reads CASSLLGRYNEQFF. CDR3 in DNA: TGTGCCAGCAGTTTATTGGGCAGATACAATGAGCAGTTCTTC.

The chain employs TRBV6-5 and TRBJ1-1; maybe TRBD1 (5 bases). The CDR3 length is 13 residues. Trimming removed 6 bases at V and 1 base at J, with 9 bases between. The germline V gene has CDR1 MNHEY and CDR2 SVGAGI. The CDR3 coding sequence is TGTGCCAGCAGACCCACAGGGAACACTGAAGCTTTCTTT. Translated: CASRPTGNTEAFF.

This clone appeared a single time. V is TRBV28 and J is TRBJ2-2; perhaps TRBD1 as D (6 bases). The germline gives CDR1 MDHEN, CDR2 SYDVKM. Trimming left V 6 bases short and J 0 bases short, with 14 bases between. This CDR3 has 16 amino acids. The CDR3 sequence is CASSPPGGTNTGELFF. The CDR3 DNA is TGTGCCAGCAGCCCCCCTGGGGGCACGAACACCGGGGAGCTGTTTTTT.

V usage is TRBV6-5 and J usage is TRBJ1-2; D might be TRBD1 (6 bases). V lost 4 bases and J 3 bases, leaving 15 bases between the germline ends. The CDR3 totals 15 residues. Germline V gives CDR1 MNHEY, CDR2 SVGAGI. The CDR3 sequence: CASSSQGGPYYGYTF. The CDR3 DNA reads as TGTGCCAGCAGTTCCCAAGGGGGACCCTACTATGGCTACACCTTC.

The genes are TRBV28 and TRBJ1-2; TRBD1 agrees at 7 bases. Germline V CDR1 and CDR2: MDHEN, SYDVKM. Germline trimming cut 4 bases from V and 4 bases from J; bases unmatched to any gene: 3. The CDR3 is 13 residues long. CDR3 nucleotides: TGTGCCAGCAGTTCCCGACAGGGCTATGGCTACACCTTC. Translating gives CASSSRQGYGYTF.

This chain links TRBV3-1 (or the pseudogene TRBV3-2) with TRBJ2-1; 7 bases match TRBD2. V lost 4 bases and J lost 4; bases outside the gene matches: 4. The CDR3 contains 14 residues. The V gene's germline CDR1 is LGHDT and CDR2 YNNKEL (reference sequence). DNA for the CDR3: TGTGCCAGCAGCCCAGGACTAGAATACAATGAGCAGTTCTTC. Residues: CASSPGLEYNEQFF.

In this sample, this clone turned up a few times. The rearrangement links TRBV30 to TRBJ1-3, with D possibly matching TRBD1 (5 bases). Trimming removed 2 bases from V and 4 bases from J, with 18 bases in between. CDR1 and CDR2 (germline): GTSNPN, SVGIG (reference sequence). This CDR3 has 16 amino acids. This CDR3 is CAWSMYRNMGGNTIYF. DNA of the CDR3: TGTGCCTGGAGTATGTACAGGAATATGGGGGGAAACACCATATATTTT.

The chain employs TRBV7-2 and TRBJ1-1, with a weak D call TRBD1 (5 bases). V was cut by 5 bases and J by 5 bases, with 18 bases left in between. The CDR3 has 15 amino acids. The germline CDR1 and CDR2 sequences are SGHTA and FQGNSA. In nucleotides, the CDR3 is TGTGCCAGCAGCCCTGGGGGGGGAGCGGGAACTGAAGCTTTCTTT. Translation: CASSPGGGAGTEAFF.

This clone has only a few counts. V is TRBV2 and J is TRBJ1-2; D is unresolved. Germline values: CDR1 SNHLY, CDR2 FYNNEI. Trimming took 3 bases from V and 7 from J, leaving 24 bases between them. This CDR3 is 17 amino acids long. DNA for the CDR3: TGTGCCAGCAGTGAGGTGGGAGGTCAGGATCCCCCCTCTGGCTACACCTTC. This sequence encodes CASSEVGGQDPPSGYTF. The complete variable domain, with remaining parts taken from reference TRBV2 and TRBJ1-2, reads EPEVTQTPSHQVTQMGQEVILRCVPISNHLYFYWYRQILGQKVEFLVSFYNNEISEKSEIFDDQFSVERPDGSNFTLKIRSTKLEDSAMYFCASSEVGGQDPPSGYTFGSGTRLTVV.

The chain recombines TRBV7-2 with TRBJ2-7; TRBD2 matches 11 bases. Germline trimming cut 2 bases from V and 6 bases from J; bases unmatched to any gene: 18. The length of the CDR3 is 19 residues. CDR1 is SGHTA and CDR2 is FQGNSA in the germline V gene. The CDR3 sequence is CASSLRSLGLAGGFTEQYF. Here the CDR3 DNA reads TGTGCCAGCAGCTTACGGAGCTTGGGGCTAGCGGGAGGATTTACCGAGCAGTACTTC.